This T cell receptor beta chain is from a study of CD8+CD57+ T cells in acquired aplastic anemia. Study-wide findings and caveats: Overlapping CD8+ CDR3 repertoires of patients and controls contained some 27 shared sequences.

The sequenced patients had an expansion of CD8+CD57+ cells seen by flow cytometry. None of the patients had been given any therapy when their blood was sampled. Note on this clonotype: Its antigen is still unknown.

It was genomic DNA that served as the template for profiling TCR beta VDJ and CDR3. TCRdb used MiXCR to reprocess the reads, holding one entry per CDR3 protein. The sample includes about 150,000 distinct CDR3 sequences, over 50% seen only once; the top ten take about 12%. The germline V gene encodes CDR1 MNHEY and CDR2 SMNVEV (reference sequence). The CDR3 has 15 amino acids. The V and J ends lost 0 bases and 9 bases, in that order; junction bases with no gene match: 7. This sequence originates from a human donor with aplastic anemia. V gene TRBV27 combines with J gene TRBJ1-2, with 10 bases fitting TRBD1. Sequencing was performed on sorted CD4+, CD8+, or CD8+CD57+ T cells (not recorded which) from PBMCs. The DNA for the CDR3 is TGTGCCAGCAGTTTATCGAGACAGGGGGCGGGTAGCTACACCTTC. Its translation is CASSLSRQGAGSYTF.